This T cell receptor (beta chain) was sequenced in a study of PD-1 blockade in mismatch repair-deficient tumors. Study overall: Enrolled about 2012-2016, patients had progressing, pretreated mismatch repair-deficient cancers of 12 to 13 types.

Libraries were prepared by immunoSEQ multiplex PCR; TCRdb keeps only in-frame clonotypes and omits some of them. The sample includes some 70,000 clones, almost 80% seen only once; the top ten take 4.5% to 6.5%. Every patient had mismatch repair deficiency by PCR or immunohistochemistry. Specimen: peripheral blood, collected 2 weeks after starting pembrolizumab. This receptor was taken from an adult with mismatch repair-deficient cancer.

CDR3 amino acids: CASSRDRGAGELFF. CDR3 sequence (DNA): TGTGCCAGCAGCCGAGACAGGGGAGCCGGGGAGCTGTTTTTT. The chain recombines TRBV5-4 with TRBJ2-2; TRBD1 aligns across 8 bases. Germline V gene lookup returns CDR1 SGHNT and CDR2 YYREEE (reference sequence). The CDR3 has 14 residues. V gave up 4 bases and J gave up 6 bases; unmatched junction bases: 5.